The entry below describes one TCR beta chain. Its target is unknown. Isolated per sample were at least 6 million PBMCs. The source of the sample is a study of blood T cells in healthy people across ages. At the level of the study: About one barcoded TCR beta cDNA was captured per two T cells. Findings and caveats of the study: Using unsorted PBMCs precluded a conclusive naive versus antigen-experienced comparison. With naive T cell percentage, TCR beta diversity showed a strong correlation.

Then a second PCR, running about 6 to 12 cycles, was carried out with a sample-barcoded 5' primer and a J-beta primer mix. TCRdb called the 5' RACE reads again in MiXCR, with one record for every CDR3 protein. This table has some 900,000 distinct CDR3 sequences, roughly 26% appearing once. The material sequenced was blood. The sequence derives from a woman over 75 in good health.

The CDR3 region is CASMAGPNNEQFF. In DNA form, the CDR3 reads TGTGCCAGTATGGCGGGGCCTAACAATGAGCAGTTCTTC. The chain recombines TRBV19 with TRBJ2-1, with a tentative D call TRBD2 (6 bases). The V and J ends lost 7 bases and 5 bases respectively, with 12 bases between them. The CDR3 covers 13 residues. Germline V CDR1 and CDR2: LNHDA, SQIVND (reference sequence).